A selection of T cell receptor beta chains follows, all from one sample in a study of neoadjuvant anti-PD-1 for oral cavity cancer. Clones were read by immunoSEQ multiplex PCR, and TCRdb kept only the in-frame ones, dropping some. The table lists approximately 15,000 clones, 60% to 80% of them singletons. Specimen: PBMCs, collected after nivolumab (anti-PD-1) treatment. The receptors come from a person aged 35-79 years with oral cavity squamous cell carcinoma. The CDR3 runs from the conserved cysteine through the conserved F or W. Each record gives: D gene, V gene, clone size, J gene, CDR3 protein, CDR3 DNA. The D gene is left open where the match is weak. Expanded clones get a size class; other rows say once, few or many, or leave the size out.

d_gene: .; v_gene: TRBV5-1; abundance: .; j_gene: TRBJ2-3; CDR3aa: CASSPGLALGPQYF; CDR3nt: TGCGCCAGCAGCCCGGGACTTGCATTAGGTCCGCAGTATTTT
d_gene: .; v_gene: TRBV7-8; abundance: .; j_gene: TRBJ1-1; CDR3aa: CASSLVRGANTEAFF; CDR3nt: TGTGCCAGCAGCTTAGTTCGGGGGGCGAACACTGAAGCTTTCTTT
d_gene: .; v_gene: TRBV5-5; abundance: .; j_gene: TRBJ1-5; CDR3aa: CASNKGGGQPQHF; CDR3nt: TGTGCCAGCAACAAGGGGGGGGGCCAGCCCCAGCATTTT
d_gene: TRBD1; v_gene: TRBV27; abundance: .; j_gene: TRBJ2-7; CDR3aa: CASSLGQGAYEQYF; CDR3nt: TGTGCCAGCAGTTTGGGACAGGGGGCCTACGAGCAGTACTTC
d_gene: .; v_gene: TRBV4-1; abundance: .; j_gene: TRBJ1-2; CDR3aa: CASSQDGQNNYGYTF; CDR3nt: TGCGCCAGCAGCCAAGACGGGCAGAATAACTATGGCTACACCTTC
d_gene: .; v_gene: TRBV7-2; abundance: .; j_gene: TRBJ1-6; CDR3aa: CASSLDRPPLHF; CDR3nt: TGTGCCAGCAGCTTAGATCGGCCACCCCTCCACTTT
d_gene: TRBD2; v_gene: TRBV5-1; abundance: .; j_gene: TRBJ2-1; CDR3aa: CASSPLELAGYNEQFF; CDR3nt: TGCGCCAGCAGTCCTTTGGAACTAGCGGGCTACAATGAGCAGTTCTTC
d_gene: .; v_gene: TRBV5-1; abundance: .; j_gene: TRBJ1-4; CDR3aa: CASSLLRTRLNEKLFF; CDR3nt: TGCGCCAGCAGCTTGTTGCGGACGAGGCTGAATGAAAAACTGTTTTTT
d_gene: .; v_gene: TRBV7-9; abundance: .; j_gene: TRBJ1-4; CDR3aa: CASSLAGHREKLFF; CDR3nt: TGTGCCAGCAGCCTCGCGGGACACCGTGAAAAACTGTTTTTT
d_gene: .; v_gene: TRBV10-3; abundance: .; j_gene: TRBJ2-5; CDR3aa: CAISDDGRNQETQYF; CDR3nt: TGTGCCATCAGTGACGACGGCCGCAACCAAGAGACCCAGTACTTC
d_gene: .; v_gene: TRBV5-1; abundance: few; j_gene: TRBJ1-1; CDR3aa: CAGRTDMNTEAFF; CDR3nt: TGCGCCGGACGGACGGACATGAACACTGAAGCTTTCTTT
d_gene: .; v_gene: TRBV6-4; abundance: few; j_gene: TRBJ1-1; CDR3aa: CASSEYPGAEAFF; CDR3nt: TGTGCCAGCAGTGAGTATCCGGGGGCGGAAGCTTTCTTT
d_gene: .; v_gene: TRBV6-1; abundance: few; j_gene: TRBJ1-1; CDR3aa: CASSEPQGGTEAFF; CDR3nt: TGTGCCAGCAGTGAACCTCAGGGCGGGACTGAAGCTTTCTTT
d_gene: .; v_gene: TRBV9; abundance: .; j_gene: TRBJ2-5; CDR3aa: CASSVGGLQETQYF; CDR3nt: TGTGCCAGCAGCGTGGGGGGACTCCAAGAGACCCAGTACTTC
d_gene: TRBD2; v_gene: TRBV5-4; abundance: once; j_gene: TRBJ2-5; CDR3aa: CASSLAGGLAGGTTQYF; CDR3nt: TGTGCCAGCAGCTTGGCCGGAGGACTAGCGGGTGGGACGACCCAGTACTTC
d_gene: .; v_gene: TRBV11-2; abundance: .; j_gene: TRBJ2-2; CDR3aa: CASTLSQGGPGELFF; CDR3nt: TGTGCCAGCACCTTAAGTCAGGGGGGCCCCGGGGAGCTGTTTTTT
d_gene: .; v_gene: TRBV5-1; abundance: once; j_gene: TRBJ2-3; CDR3aa: CASSLVEGSDTQYF; CDR3nt: TGCGCCAGCAGCTTGGTGGAGGGGTCAGATACGCAGTATTTT
d_gene: .; v_gene: TRBV28; abundance: .; j_gene: TRBJ2-7; CDR3aa: CASSVDMNSYEQYF; CDR3nt: TGTGCCAGCAGTGTTGACATGAACTCCTACGAGCAGTACTTC
d_gene: .; v_gene: TRBV19; abundance: few; j_gene: TRBJ1-1; CDR3aa: CASSMQSYTEAFF; CDR3nt: TGTGCCAGTAGTATGCAGAGCTACACTGAAGCTTTCTTT
d_gene: TRBD2; v_gene: TRBV5-4; abundance: few; j_gene: TRBJ2-1; CDR3aa: CATQPGLARNEQFF; CDR3nt: TGTGCCACCCAACCGGGACTAGCACGGAATGAGCAGTTCTTC
d_gene: .; v_gene: TRBV5-1; abundance: .; j_gene: TRBJ2-7; CDR3aa: CASSSQGWEQYF; CDR3nt: TGCGCCAGCAGTTCACAGGGCTGGGAGCAGTACTTC
d_gene: .; v_gene: TRBV30; abundance: few; j_gene: TRBJ1-5; CDR3aa: CAWSPNSNQPQHF; CDR3nt: TGTGCCTGGTCGCCAAATAGCAATCAGCCCCAACATTTT
d_gene: .; v_gene: TRBV5-6; abundance: .; j_gene: TRBJ1-1; CDR3aa: CASSSATNTEAFF; CDR3nt: TGTGCCAGCAGTTCCGCAACGAACACTGAAGCTTTCTTT
d_gene: .; v_gene: TRBV19; abundance: .; j_gene: TRBJ1-6; CDR3aa: CASRETANSPLHF; CDR3nt: TGTGCCAGTAGAGAGACAGCAAATTCACCCCTCCACTTT
d_gene: .; v_gene: TRBV15; abundance: .; j_gene: TRBJ2-5; CDR3aa: CATSRDYASLRKGETQYF; CDR3nt: TGTGCCACCAGCAGAGATTATGCGTCCCTACGAAAAGGAGAGACCCAGTACTTC
d_gene: .; v_gene: TRBV30; abundance: once; j_gene: TRBJ2-7; CDR3aa: CAWSPPDRLTYEQYF; CDR3nt: TGTGCCTGGAGTCCCCCAGACAGGTTGACCTACGAGCAGTACTTC
d_gene: TRBD1; v_gene: TRBV5-6; abundance: few; j_gene: TRBJ1-1; CDR3aa: CASSLTGDTEAFF; CDR3nt: TGTGCCAGCAGCCTGACAGGGGACACTGAAGCTTTCTTT
d_gene: TRBD1; v_gene: TRBV29-1; abundance: .; j_gene: TRBJ2-7; CDR3aa: CSVETKGQGGEQYF; CDR3nt: TGCAGCGTTGAAACCAAAGGACAGGGTGGCGAGCAGTACTTC
d_gene: .; v_gene: TRBV6-1; abundance: .; j_gene: TRBJ1-1; CDR3aa: CASSEWPKRATEAFF; CDR3nt: TGTGCCAGCAGTGAATGGCCCAAGAGAGCCACTGAAGCTTTCTTT
d_gene: .; v_gene: TRBV29-1; abundance: .; j_gene: TRBJ1-1; CDR3aa: CSVEKGFNTEAFF; CDR3nt: TGCAGCGTTGAAAAGGGGTTCAACACTGAAGCTTTCTTT
d_gene: .; v_gene: TRBV20-1; abundance: .; j_gene: TRBJ1-1; CDR3aa: CSATLNWGAFF; CDR3nt: TGCAGTGCTACCCTCAACTGGGGGGCTTTCTTT